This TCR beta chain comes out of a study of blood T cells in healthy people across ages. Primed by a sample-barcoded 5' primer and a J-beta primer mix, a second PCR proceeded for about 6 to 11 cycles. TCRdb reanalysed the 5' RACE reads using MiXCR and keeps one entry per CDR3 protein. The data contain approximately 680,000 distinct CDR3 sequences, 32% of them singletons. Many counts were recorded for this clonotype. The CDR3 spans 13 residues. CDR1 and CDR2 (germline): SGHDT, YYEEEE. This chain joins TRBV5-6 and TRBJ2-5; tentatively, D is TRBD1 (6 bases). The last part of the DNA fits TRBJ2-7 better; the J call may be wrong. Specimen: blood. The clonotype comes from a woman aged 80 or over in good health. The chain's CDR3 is CASSFTGWVEQYF. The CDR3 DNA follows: TGTGCCAGCAGCTTTACAGGGTGGGTCGAGCAGTACTTC.